The 3 T cell receptor beta chains given below trace back to one sample, sequenced in a study of CD8 T cells in ankylosing spondylitis. TCRdb reanalysed the 5' RACE reads using MiXCR and keeps one entry per CDR3 protein. The table includes 180,000 or so distinct CDR3 sequences, around 10% detected once. The sequencing input was blood, either unsorted or a sorted T cell fraction (not recorded which). The source of these receptors is a male donor with ankylosing spondylitis or in good health (not recorded which).

This clonotype showed up many times. The CDR3 coding sequence is TGTGCCAGCGGAGGGGGCCCTAATGAAAAACTGTTTTTT. It translates to CASGGGPNEKLFF. V usage is TRBV5-5 and J usage is TRBJ1-4; 7 bases agree with TRBD1. Germline CDR1 SGHKS, CDR2 YYEKEE (reference sequence). The CDR3 has 13 residues. V trimming: 7 bases; J trimming: 3 bases; junction bases outside the gene matches: 3.

This clonotype was found many times. The V gene is TRBV24-1, the J gene TRBJ2-5, with TRBD1 matching over 11 bases. V was pared by 3 bases and J by 4 bases, with 6 bases of the junction left unmatched. Germline V CDR1 and CDR2: KGHDR, SFDVKD. The CDR3 is 16 residues long. Here the CDR3 DNA reads TGTGCCACCAGTGATCCGGACAGGGGGCTTTCAGAGACCCAGTACTTC. It translates to CATSDPDRGLSETQYF.

This clonotype occurred many times. CDR3 protein: CSVVTGAGYGYTF. Here the CDR3 DNA reads TGCAGCGTCGTGACAGGGGCCGGATATGGCTACACCTTC. The chain combines TRBV29-1 with TRBJ1-2, with TRBD1 identical over 8 bases. Germline CDR1 SQVTM, CDR2 ANQGSEA. The CDR3 is made up of 13 amino acids. Trimming cost V 6 bases and J 5 bases; bases outside gene matches: 8.